The 3 T cell receptor beta chains reported below all come from one sample, sequenced in a study of tumor and adjacent non-tumor tissue in lung cancer. No cell sorting was done before RNA was extracted from the tissue. This non-tumor lung sample came from over 3 cm beyond the tumor edge. A modified ARM-PCR protocol with three rounds of nested PCR amplified TCRbeta. TCRdb re-analysed the multiplex PCR reads in MiXCR, keeping a single row per CDR3 protein. Of approximately 44,000 distinct CDR3 sequences listed, less than 65% are singletons. The sample consisted of distant non-tumor lung tissue. The receptors here all came from a man aged 50-60 years with non-small cell lung cancer.

Points on this clonotype: Relative to the germline gene, one junction end is altered; a read error may explain this. The chain is built from TRBV7-9 and TRBJ2-3; TRBD2 aligns across 8 bases. CDR3 length: 13 amino acids. Looked up from germline, CDR1 is SEHNR and CDR2 is FQNEAQ (reference sequence). CDR3 sequence reads: CASSIGLANRRHF. CDR3 DNA sequence: TGTGCCAGCTCTATCGGACTAGCTAATAGAAGGCATTTT. The variable domain in full, completed from reference TRBV7-9 and TRBJ2-3, reads DTGVSQNPRHKITKRGQNVTFRCDPISEHNRLYWYRQTLGQGPEFLTYFQNEAQLEKSRLLSDRFSAERPKGSFSTLEIQRTEQGDSAMYLCASSIGLANRRHFGPGTRLTVL.

There are many counts of this clonotype. The chain links TRBV20-1 to TRBJ2-2; D may be TRBD1 or TRBD2 (6 bases each). The V gene's germline CDR1 is DFQATT and CDR2 SNEGSKA (reference sequence). There are 14 residues in the CDR3. V lost 2 bases and J lost 1, with 8 bases in between. DNA of the CDR3: TGCAGTGCTAGAAAGGGGGGGAACACCGGGGAGCTGTTTTTT. Amino acid sequence: CSARKGGNTGELFF.

In regard to this clonotype: The final CDR3 position lacks the conserved phenylalanine or tryptophan, pointing to a likely read error. The rearrangement joins TRBV4-2 to TRBJ2-7; no clear D. The V end was cut by 0 bases, the J end by 9 bases, with 12 bases between. CDR3 length equals 13 residues. Germline V gene lookup returns CDR1 LGHNA and CDR2 YNFKEQ. Here the CDR3 DNA reads TGTGCCAGCAGCCAAGAGGGTCCTCTCGGGCAGTACCTC. Translating gives CASSQEGPLGQYL.